These 12 T cell receptor beta chains were all obtained from the same sample, sequenced in a study of blood T cell repertoires in COVID-19. TCRdb's copy holds only in-frame clones and misses some; the assay was immunoSEQ multiplex PCR. Of roughly 92,000 clones in the sample, approximately 86% are singletons; the top ten hold about a tenth. The sequencing input was peripheral blood. The source of these receptors is a middle-aged man with acute or convalescent COVID-19.

V and J are TRBV29-1 and TRBJ2-1; 11 bases agree with TRBD1. V was clipped by 1 base and J by 5 bases; unmatched bases: 1. The CDR3 extends over 14 amino acids. The germline V gene has CDR1 SQVTM and CDR2 ANQGSEA. The CDR3: CSVEGDRGDNEQFF. The CDR3, as DNA: TGCAGCGTTGAAGGGGACAGGGGGGACAATGAGCAGTTCTTC.

The V gene is TRBV6-1, the J gene TRBJ1-3; a weak D match, TRBD1 (6 bases). Germline loops: CDR1 MNHNS, CDR2 SASEGT. The CDR3 consists of 13 residues. Trimming removed 2 bases from V and 11 bases from J, with 13 bases in between. CDR3 protein: CASSEKRSGAIYF. CDR3 in DNA: TGTGCCAGCAGTGAAAAGAGGTCAGGGGCCATATATTTT.

The chain links TRBV12-3 or TRBV12-4 to TRBJ1-1; no reliable D call. The CDR3 is made up of 13 amino acids. V lost 6 bases and J 4 bases, leaving 12 bases between the germline ends. CDR3 bases: TGTGCCAGCAGATGGACGGGGAGCACTGAAGCTTTCTTT. Protein: CASRWTGSTEAFF.

The rearrangement links TRBV27 to TRBJ2-7; 8 positions match TRBD2. From germline, CDR1 is MNHEY and CDR2 SMNVEV (reference sequence). The CDR3 has 13 amino acids. The ends lost 4 bases at V and 3 bases at J; junction bases unmatched: 2. The CDR3 DNA reads TGTGCCAGCAGTTCTAGCGGGCGCTACGAGCAGTACTTC. Protein: CASSSSGRYEQYF.

The CDR3 DNA reads as TGTGCCAGCAGTTTCTACTACTCCTCCTACGAGCAGTACTTC. Translated, it gives CASSFYYSSYEQYF. The chain uses TRBV27 and TRBJ2-7; D gene unclear. This CDR3 is 14 amino acids long. Germline lookup yields CDR1 MNHEY and CDR2 SMNVEV (reference sequence). V shed 3 bases and J shed 0 bases, with 9 bases lying between them.

The chain has TRBV6-5 and TRBJ2-1; TRBD2 agrees at 10 bases. This CDR3 contains 15 residues. Germline assignment: CDR1 MNHEY and CDR2 SVGAGI. After removal of 8 bases from V and 7 bases from J, the junction contained 11 bases not matched to a gene. CDR3 nucleotides: TGTGCCAGCGCCAGCGGGAGGGCCGATCGGAATGAGCAGTTCTTC. Residues: CASASGRADRNEQFF.

V and J are TRBV11-3 and TRBJ2-1; 14 bases line up with TRBD2. CDR3 size: 17 residues. CDR1 and CDR2 from the germline V gene are SGHNT and YENEEA. With 5 bases clipped from V and 4 bases from J, the junction kept 7 bases outside the gene matches. CDR3 region: CASSGGLAGEGYNEQFF. The CDR3, as DNA: TGTGCCAGCAGCGGGGGACTAGCGGGAGAGGGTTACAATGAGCAGTTCTTC.

This chain joins TRBV20-1 and TRBJ2-1; D is ambiguous. Trimming cost V 3 bases and J 10 bases, with 10 bases left between them. The CDR3 is made up of 11 amino acids. Germline V gene data show CDR1 as DFQATT and CDR2 as SNEGSKA (reference sequence). The CDR3 nucleotides are TGCAGTGCTAGTCACTCAAGCGAGCAGTTCTTC. Protein product: CSASHSSEQFF.

The rearrangement uses TRBV5-5 and TRBJ2-1; 7 bases map to TRBD1. The length of the CDR3 is 14 residues. Trimming at V came to 1 base and at J to 8 bases, leaving 6 bases not matched to a gene. Germline V lookup: CDR1 SGHKS, CDR2 YYEKEE (reference sequence). CDR3 sequence (DNA): TGTGCCAGCAGCTTGACTATTCAGGGGGATGAGCAGTTCTTC. It encodes CASSLTIQGDEQFF.

The chain joins TRBV7-9 to TRBJ2-1; 13 bases line up with TRBD2. Germline V gene lookup returns CDR1 SEHNR and CDR2 FQNEAQ (reference sequence). Trimming removed 1 base from V and 6 bases from J; junction bases left unmatched: 0. The CDR3 has 15 residues. CDR3 loop: CASSLGTSGSNEQFF. CDR3 in DNA: TGTGCCAGCAGCTTAGGGACTAGCGGGAGCAATGAGCAGTTCTTC. Based on the CDR3 plus reference TRBV7-9 and TRBJ2-1, the full variable domain is DTGVSQNPRHKITKRGQNVTFRCDPISEHNRLYWYRQTLGQGPEFLTYFQNEAQLEKSRLLSDRFSAERPKGSFSTLEIQRTEQGDSAMYLCASSLGTSGSNEQFFGPGTRLTVL.

The gene calls are TRBV19 and TRBJ1-1; 8 bases match TRBD1. The CDR3 sequence is 15 residues long. Germline values: CDR1 LNHDA, CDR2 SQIVND (reference sequence). V lost 5 bases, J lost 4 bases, and 9 bases stayed unmatched. As DNA, the CDR3 is TGTGCCAGTAGTCGGCTCGGACAGGGAGCCACTGAAGCTTTCTTT. It codes for CASSRLGQGATEAFF. The whole variable domain, remainder taken from reference TRBV19 and TRBJ1-1, is DGGITQSPKYLFRKEGQNVTLSCEQNLNHDAMYWYRQDPGQGLRLIYYSQIVNDFQKGDIAEGYSVSREKKESFPLTVTSAQKNPTAFYLCASSRLGQGATEAFFGQGTRLTVV.

The rearrangement links TRBV3-1 (or the pseudogene TRBV3-2) to TRBJ1-1; TRBD1 might be the D (5 bases). The V gene's germline CDR1 is LGHDT and CDR2 YNNKEL (reference sequence). Trimming took off 4 bases at V and 3 bases at J, with 15 bases between the two ends. The CDR3 is made up of 15 amino acids. The CDR3 DNA sequence: TGTGCCAGCAGCCTGGAGGGACGGGCAGACACTGAAGCTTTCTTT. Translated: CASSLEGRADTEAFF.